A single sample is the source of the 16 T cell receptor beta chains below, sequenced in a study of patients and donors after allogeneic stem cell transplantation. TCRdb fed the RT-PCR reads into MiXCR, producing one record per CDR3 protein. The data contain about a million distinct CDR3 sequences, roughly 17% of them seen just once; the ten biggest clones take up 5% to 6.5%. The specimen was blood, either unsorted or a sorted T cell fraction (not recorded which). All receptors come from a human donor who was either an allogeneic HSCT recipient or a stem cell or donor lymphocyte infusion donor (not recorded which). It is not recorded whose cells these are; they may come from a transplant donor.

This clonotype occurred once. This chain links TRBV18 with TRBJ1-5; D might be TRBD1 (5 bases). The CDR3 runs to 14 residues. In germline, CDR1 is KGHSH, CDR2 LQKENI. Trimming pared 1 base from V and 4 bases from J, leaving 8 bases between. The CDR3 bases are TGTGCCAGCTCACCACTCGGGGCTAATCAGCCCCAGCATTTT. Its protein is CASSPLGANQPQHF.

The rearrangement joins TRBV12-3 or TRBV12-4 to TRBJ2-2; the match to TRBD2 covers 11 bases. This CDR3 is built from 15 residues. V lost 5 bases to trimming and J lost 6 bases; unmatched junction nucleotides: 5. In nucleotides, the CDR3 is TGTGCCAGCAGTATACTAGCGGGAGTTCCCGGGGAGCTGTTTTTT. Translating gives CASSILAGVPGELFF.

The rearrangement links TRBV20-1 to TRBJ2-7; TRBD1 matches at 8 bases. The ends lost 6 bases at V and 3 bases at J; junction bases unmatched: 7. CDR1 and CDR2 (germline): DFQATT, SNEGSKA (reference sequence). The CDR3 runs 13 residues. The CDR3 DNA reads TGCAGTGCCACATCTGACAGGGGCTACGAGCAGTACTTC. Translation: CSATSDRGYEQYF.

This chain joins TRBV7-9 and TRBJ1-2; unclear D gene. Deletions cut 2 bases from V and 2 bases from J, with 15 bases between. The CDR3 sequence is 16 residues long. Germline V lookup: CDR1 SEHNR, CDR2 FQNEAQ (reference sequence). The CDR3 region is CASSLSSGTVNYGYTF. The CDR3 nucleotides are TGTGCCAGCAGCTTATCCAGCGGTACAGTCAACTATGGCTACACCTTC.

At least ten counts were recorded for this clonotype. CDR3 nucleotide sequence: TGTGCCAGCTCACTAGCGGAGTACAATGAGCAGTTCTTC. Amino acid sequence: CASSLAEYNEQFF. The chain couples TRBV18 to TRBJ2-1; possibly TRBD2 for D (6 bases). V gave up 4 bases and J gave up 4 bases, with 8 bases separating them. The germline V gene encodes CDR1 KGHSH and CDR2 LQKENI. This CDR3 has 13 residues.

Points on this clonotype: At one end the junction does not follow the germline gene, possibly because of a read error. The chain is built from TRBV3-1 and TRBJ2-7, with TRBD1 matching over 7 bases. From germline, CDR1 is LGHDT and CDR2 YNNKEL (reference sequence). The CDR3 is made up of 13 amino acids. CDR3 sequence (DNA): TGTGCCAGCAGCCAAGATCTTCTCGGACAGGAGGACTTC. Its translation: CASSQDLLGQEDF.

This clonotype appeared a few times. The chain joins TRBV7-3 to TRBJ1-2; 12 positions agree with TRBD1. The V segment lost 4 bases and the J segment 5 bases; nucleotides outside the gene matches: 8. The germline V gene encodes CDR1 SGHTA and CDR2 FQGTGA. The CDR3 has 16 amino acids. CDR3 protein: CASSSPGQGAKYGYTF. As DNA, the CDR3 is TGTGCCAGCAGCTCCCCGGGACAGGGGGCAAAATATGGCTACACCTTC.

The gene calls are TRBV9 and TRBJ1-2; D might be TRBD1 (5 bases). This CDR3 comprises 16 residues. V was cut by 0 bases and J by 4 bases, with 16 bases left in between. Germline V lookup: CDR1 SGDLS, CDR2 YYNGEE. In nucleotides, the CDR3 is TGTGCCAGCAGCGTAGAGACACGAAGGGGTATCTATGGCTACACCTTC. Translation gives CASSVETRRGIYGYTF.

This clonotype has only a few counts. This rearrangement joins TRBV6-1 to TRBJ2-7; tentatively, D is TRBD1 (6 bases). The V and J ends lost 5 bases and 1 base respectively, with 12 bases between them. Germline CDR1 and CDR2: MNHNS and SASEGT. CDR3 length: 14 residues. The CDR3 reads CASSLKQGSYEQYF. DNA of the CDR3: TGTGCCAGCAGTCTAAAACAGGGTTCCTACGAGCAGTACTTC.

This clonotype was counted a few times. This rearrangement joins TRBV9 to TRBJ2-7, with TRBD1 identical over 11 bases. Unmatched junction bases numbered 6, after V lost 2 bases and J lost 5 bases. Germline V gives CDR1 SGDLS, CDR2 YYNGEE. This CDR3 has 15 amino acids. The CDR3 DNA sequence: TGTGCCAGCAGCGTGGGGACAGGGGGTAATGACGAGCAGTACTTC. Protein sequence: CASSVGTGGNDEQYF.

The V call is TRBV4-2, the J call TRBJ2-1, with 7 bases lining up with TRBD2. Losses at the gene ends were 1 base for V and 5 bases for J; bases not matched to a gene: 5. Germline V CDR1 and CDR2: LGHNA, YNFKEQ. The CDR3 loop spans 15 amino acids. CDR3 bases: TGTGCCAGCAGCCAAGTGGGGACTAAAAACAATGAGCAGTTCTTC. Protein sequence: CASSQVGTKNNEQFF.

This clonotype was found many times. The chain carries TRBV12-3 or TRBV12-4 and TRBJ1-2; 7 bases agree with TRBD1. The CDR3 sequence is 12 residues long. The V gene end was trimmed by 3 bases and the J gene end by 8 bases; junction bases not matched to a gene: 3. The CDR3 DNA reads TGTGCCAGCAGTTTCAGACAGGGAGGCTACACCTTC. Amino acids: CASSFRQGGYTF.

In this sample, this clonotype turned up a few times. The genes are TRBV20-1 and TRBJ1-5; 8 positions agree with TRBD1. Trimming at V came to 6 bases and at J to 0 bases, leaving 4 bases not matched to a gene. The CDR3 is 14 amino acids. Germline V CDR1 and CDR2: DFQATT, SNEGSKA (reference sequence). For the CDR3, the DNA is TGCAGTGCAAACCAGGGGGCTAGCAATCAGCCCCAGCATTTT. The encoded protein is CSANQGASNQPQHF.

The chain has TRBV29-1 and TRBJ2-3, with D unclear. The CDR3 is made up of 11 amino acids. CDR1 and CDR2 (germline): SQVTM, ANQGSEA. V was pared by 4 bases and J by 5 bases, with 7 bases between. CDR3 nucleotide sequence: TGCAGCGTTGTGTCGGGAGATACGCAGTATTTT. This translates into CSVVSGDTQYF.

The rearrangement uses TRBV2 and TRBJ2-3; a possible D gene is TRBD2 (5 bases). In germline, CDR1 is SNHLY, CDR2 FYNNEI. This CDR3 region has 16 residues. V shed 6 bases and J shed 6 bases, with 22 bases lying between them. The DNA for the CDR3 is TGTGCCAGCAGAGAGTCTAGCAAGAAGTCCACGGATACGCAGTATTTT. This gives the protein CASRESSKKSTDTQYF.

The chain joins TRBV27 to TRBJ2-3; perhaps TRBD2 as D (5 bases). Germline CDR1 MNHEY, CDR2 SMNVEV (reference sequence). The CDR3 totals 18 residues. V was clipped by 1 base and J by 3 bases, with 20 bases between them. Here the CDR3 DNA reads TGTGCCAGCAGTTTATGGAGGCCGCCACCGCTCGCAACAGATACGCAGTATTTT. This sequence encodes CASSLWRPPPLATDTQYF.